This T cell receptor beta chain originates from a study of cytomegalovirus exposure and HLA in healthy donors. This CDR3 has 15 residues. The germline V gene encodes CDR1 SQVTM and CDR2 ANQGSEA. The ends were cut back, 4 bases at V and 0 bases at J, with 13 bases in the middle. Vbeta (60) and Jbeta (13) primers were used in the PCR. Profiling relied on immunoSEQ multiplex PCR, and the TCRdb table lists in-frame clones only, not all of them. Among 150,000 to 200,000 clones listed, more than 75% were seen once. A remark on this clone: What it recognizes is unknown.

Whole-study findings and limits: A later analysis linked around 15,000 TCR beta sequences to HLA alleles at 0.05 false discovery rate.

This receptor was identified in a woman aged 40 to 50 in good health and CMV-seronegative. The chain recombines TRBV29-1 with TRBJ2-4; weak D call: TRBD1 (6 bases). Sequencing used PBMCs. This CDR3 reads CSVGVQGIAKNIQYF. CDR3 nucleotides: TGCAGCGTTGGAGTCCAGGGGATAGCCAAAAACATTCAGTACTTC.